This TCR beta chain was identified in a study of shared clonotypes between healthy human individuals. Study-level information: Each donor had three CD4 naive, three CD4 memory, two CD8 naive and one CD8 memory plate.

CDR3 length: 14 residues. The V segment lost 5 bases and the J segment 4 bases; nucleotides outside the gene matches: 5. Germline CDR1 and CDR2: SGHTA and FQGNSA. Regarding the study as a whole: Naive subsets generally had larger estimated richness than memory subsets.

About this clone: Its target is unknown.

Within Nashville, Tennessee resided all donors, each a Caucasian adult. Template for every sorted-subset replicate PCR totaled around 210 ng DNA, tens of thousands of T cell genomes. Produced via immunoSEQ multiplex PCR; TCRdb's table is partial and in-frame only. The table records over a million clones, roughly 80% of them present only once. The rearrangement joins TRBV7-2 to TRBJ1-2, with 9 bases aligning to TRBD1. Sequenced sample: memory CD4+ T cells sorted from blood. The subset was: CD45RA-negative fraction. This receptor was taken from a man between 18 and 35 years old in good health. The CDR3: CASSDRTGAYGYTF. DNA for the CDR3: TGTGCCAGCAGCGACCGGACAGGGGCCTATGGCTACACCTTC.